These 28 T cell receptor beta chains came from one sample sequenced in a study of prognosis after radiotherapy for stage I lung cancer. Amplification of the TCR beta CDR3 (from genomic DNA) was done by two-round multiplex PCR. First-round PCR, the initial amplification, used primers specific to each TRBV and TRBJ gene. A single record per CDR3 protein comes from TCRdb applying MiXCR to the multiplex PCR reads. Seen here are 30,000 or so distinct CDR3 sequences, about 32% observed once, and the top ten hold roughly a third. The sample here was PBMCs, taken before or after stereotactic body radiation therapy (not recorded which). These TCRs come from a donor aged 50 or older with non-small cell lung cancer.

This clonotype was counted many times. The chain joins TRBV27 to TRBJ2-7; D may match TRBD1 or TRBD2 (5 bases each). Trimming shortened V by 0 bases and J by 3 bases, and 9 bases separated the two germline ends. The CDR3 consists of 14 residues. Per the germline V gene, CDR1 is MNHEY and CDR2 is SMNVEV (reference sequence). The CDR3 region is CASSLSGENYEQYF. CDR3 DNA: TGTGCCAGCAGTTTATCGGGGGAAAACTACGAGCAGTACTTC.

The chain combines TRBV12-3 or TRBV12-4 with TRBJ1-5; D is uncertain. Trimming took 6 bases from V and 10 from J, leaving 19 bases between them. The length of the CDR3 is 14 residues. DNA of the CDR3: TGTGCCAGCAGCCTGGCAGTGATTAGACATCCCCAGCATTTT. Its translation is CASSLAVIRHPQHF.

A word on this clonotype: A far more abundant clone sits one base away, making this likely a read error. Here the CDR3 DNA reads TGTGCCAGCAGGTTGACCAGCTCTGGAAACACCATATATTTT. This encodes CASRLTSSGNTIYF. The rearrangement uses TRBV6-2 or TRBV6-3 and TRBJ1-3; no firm D call. Germline CDR1 is MNHEY and CDR2 is SVGEGT. The CDR3 sequence is 14 residues long. V gave up 6 bases and J gave up 0 bases, with 9 bases separating them.

This clonotype was seen ten or more times. This chain links TRBV19 with TRBJ2-2; tentative D call: TRBD1 (5 bases). Trimming left V 4 bases short and J 6 bases short, with 12 bases between. The CDR3 is 14 residues long. Germline values: CDR1 LNHDA, CDR2 SQIVND (reference sequence). CDR3 loop: CASSRGQRSGELFF. In DNA form, the CDR3 reads TGTGCCAGTAGTAGGGGCCAGAGGTCCGGGGAGCTGTTTTTT.

To note about this clonotype: Being one base from a much bigger clone, this may be a read error. The chain recombines TRBV5-1 with TRBJ1-1, with 8 bases identical to TRBD1. Trimming removed 2 bases from V and 7 bases from J; junction bases left unmatched: 10. Germline values: CDR1 SGHRS, CDR2 YFSETQ. The CDR3 extends over 15 amino acids. The CDR3 region is CASSFGAGGEGEAFF. The CDR3 nucleotides are TGCGCCAGCAGCTTTGGGGCAGGGGGCGAGGGTGAAGCTTTCTTT. The whole variable domain, remainder taken from reference TRBV5-1 and TRBJ1-1, is KAGVTQTPRYLIKTRGQQVTLSCSPISGHRSVSWYQQTPGQGLQFLFEYFSETQRNKGNFPGRFSGRQFSNSRSEMNVSTLELGDSALYLCASSFGAGGEGEAFFGQGTRLTVV.

The chain employs TRBV4-1 and TRBJ1-2; possible D gene TRBD1, 6 bases. V was trimmed by 4 bases and J by 1 base, leaving 13 bases between them. The CDR3 sequence is 15 residues long. Germline V CDR1 and CDR2: MGHRA, YSYEKL. The CDR3 here is CASSRRTEGNYGYTF. The CDR3 DNA follows: TGCGCCAGCAGCCGTAGGACAGAGGGTAACTATGGCTACACCTTC.

This clonotype came up a few times. The V and J genes are TRBV4-1 and TRBJ2-1, with 7 positions matching TRBD2. This CDR3 region has 14 residues. From germline, CDR1 is MGHRA and CDR2 YSYEKL. The V and J ends lost 3 bases and 7 bases, in that order; junction bases with no gene match: 6. The CDR3 coding sequence is TGCGCCAGCAGCCATACTAGCGTGAGGAATGAGCAGTTCTTC. Encoded protein: CASSHTSVRNEQFF.

This clonotype was seen ten or more times. The rearrangement links TRBV10-3 to TRBJ2-1; TRBD2 agrees at 14 bases. Trimming took 2 bases from V and 5 from J; bases not matched to a gene: 2. In germline, CDR1 is ENHRY, CDR2 SYGVKD. The CDR3 is 16 residues long. DNA for the CDR3: TGTGCCATCAGTGAGCGGGGACTAGCGGGAGACAATGAGCAGTTCTTC. Protein: CAISERGLAGDNEQFF.

This clonotype is termed medium-sized. V gene TRBV28 combines with J gene TRBJ1-2, with a tentative D call TRBD1 (5 bases). Germline V gene sequence: CDR1 MDHEN, CDR2 SYDVKM. The CDR3 contains 13 residues. V lost 2 bases and J 7 bases, leaving 11 bases between the germline ends. The CDR3 is CASSLNRRGGYTF. CDR3 bases: TGTGCCAGCAGTTTAAACAGGAGGGGTGGCTACACCTTC.

The V call is TRBV7-9, the J call TRBJ2-2; D may correspond to TRBD1 or TRBD2 (5 bases each). Looked up from germline, CDR1 is SEHNR and CDR2 is FQNEAQ (reference sequence). Trimming shortened V by 6 bases and J by 2 bases, and 10 bases separated the two germline ends. There are 14 residues in the CDR3. CDR3 sequence reads: CASSSRGNTGELFF. As DNA, the CDR3 is TGTGCCAGCAGTTCGAGGGGAAACACCGGGGAGCTGTTTTTT.

There are many counts of this clonotype. This chain uses TRBV6-2 or TRBV6-3 with TRBJ2-3, with 8 bases matching TRBD2. Germline CDR1 is MNHEY and CDR2 is SVGEGT. V shed 5 bases and J 0 bases; nucleotides not matched to a gene: 7. CDR3 length equals 16 residues. In DNA, the CDR3 is TGTGCCAGCAGTCAAGCAAGCGGGGGTAGCACAGATACGCAGTATTTT. It codes for CASSQASGGSTDTQYF.

This clonotype was recorded at least ten times. The chain combines TRBV30 with TRBJ1-4; possibly TRBD1 for D (6 bases). Germline CDR1 is GTSNPN and CDR2 is SVGIG (reference sequence). The length of the CDR3 is 16 residues. V gave up 2 bases and J gave up 7 bases, with 20 bases separating them. The DNA of the CDR3 is TGTGCCTGGAGTTTTTCCTCCAGGGGCGGGGGTGAAAAACTGTTTTTT. This gives the protein CAWSFSSRGGGEKLFF.

This clonotype was found many times. J is TRBJ2-7 and V is TRBV28; D is perhaps TRBD1 (6 bases). Germline lookup yields CDR1 MDHEN and CDR2 SYDVKM. Trimming pared 7 bases from V and 6 bases from J, leaving 10 bases between. The CDR3 sequence is 11 residues long. The CDR3 DNA sequence: TGTGCCAGCACCAGGGGTGCCGAGCAGTACTTC. Its protein is CASTRGAEQYF.

Concerning this clonotype itself: This may stem from a read error, because a much larger clone lies one nucleotide away. V is TRBV6-2 or TRBV6-3 and J is TRBJ1-5; a possible D gene is TRBD1 (6 bases). This CDR3 contains 15 residues. CDR1 is MNHEY, CDR2 SVGEGT, per germline. Written as DNA, the CDR3 is TGTGCCAGCACCCGGACAGAGGACAGCAATCAGCTCCAGCATTTT. Its translation: CASTRTEDSNQLQHF.

This clonotype was detected only a few times. The V call is TRBV4-1, the J call TRBJ2-7; 7 bases are shared with TRBD2. Per the germline V gene, CDR1 is MGHRA and CDR2 is YSYEKL. The CDR3 extends over 17 amino acids. J gave up 1 base and V 4 bases, and 13 bases lay outside the gene matches. This chain's CDR3 is CASSLAGGGGVSYEQYF. CDR3 coding DNA: TGCGCCAGCAGCCTCGCCGGCGGGGGAGGGGTATCCTACGAGCAGTACTTC.

This chain joins TRBV10-3 and TRBJ2-1; TRBD2 matches at 14 bases. The V gene's germline CDR1 is ENHRY and CDR2 SYGVKD. The CDR3 is made up of 20 amino acids. V trimming: 6 bases; J trimming: 9 bases; junction bases outside the gene matches: 22. The CDR3 region is CAISQGLAGEPEGPGTEQFF. CDR3 coding DNA: TGTGCCATCAGCCAGGGACTAGCGGGAGAGCCCGAAGGTCCGGGCACTGAGCAGTTCTTC.

Concerning this clonotype itself: Possible read error: a much larger clone is one base away. The chain carries TRBV2 and TRBJ1-4, with D possibly matching TRBD1 (5 bases). The ends were cut back, 1 base at V and 6 bases at J, with 12 bases in the middle. The CDR3 sequence is 15 residues long. Germline V CDR1 and CDR2: SNHLY, FYNNEI. The CDR3 sequence is CASSEELRGDEKLFF. As DNA, the CDR3 is TGTGCCAGCAGTGAAGAGCTTCGAGGGGATGAAAAACTGTTTTTT.

This clonotype was seen ten or more times. The chain is built from TRBV29-1 and TRBJ1-1, with D possibly TRBD1 on 5 matching bases. Trimming removed 4 bases from V and 11 bases from J, with 20 bases in between. CDR3 length: 13 amino acids. Germline-derived CDR1 and CDR2 are SQVTM and ANQGSEA. CDR3 coding DNA: TGCAGCGTTGGCGGCCCCGGGGGGGACGGCGCTTTCTTT. This encodes CSVGGPGGDGAFF.

The table lists this clonotype with a few counts. This probably arose from a read error, given a far larger clone one base away. This chain links TRBV6-9 with TRBJ2-7, with a possible D match to TRBD1 (6 bases). The CDR3 spans 15 residues. CDR1 is MNHGY, CDR2 SVAAGI, per germline. V lost 3 bases, J lost 1 base, and 13 bases lay in between. The CDR3 sequence: CASSYRRTVSYEQYF. CDR3 nucleotides: TGTGCCAGCAGTTACCGCCGGACAGTGTCCTACGAGCAGTACTTC.

Concerning this clonotype: A much more abundant neighbour one base away suggests this may be a read error. This rearrangement joins TRBV6-1 to TRBJ2-2; 8 bases align to TRBD2. The germline V gene has CDR1 MNHNS and CDR2 SASEGT. The CDR3 has 15 amino acids. The CDR3 spells CASSPGGGRSGDLFF. The CDR3 nucleotides are TGTGCCAGCAGCCCCGGGGGGGGGCGGTCCGGGGATCTGTTTTTT.

This clonotype was counted between two and nine times. The chain joins TRBV3-1 to TRBJ2-3, with 13 bases identical to TRBD2. The J segment lost 4 bases and the V segment lost 3 bases, leaving 13 bases of the junction unmatched. The CDR3 is 19 amino acids. The V gene's germline CDR1 is LGHDT and CDR2 YNNKEL (reference sequence). The CDR3 protein is CASSQKGTSGIGYADTQYF. In DNA, the CDR3 is TGTGCCAGCAGCCAGAAGGGGACTAGCGGGATAGGGTATGCAGATACGCAGTATTTT.

Ten or more counts support this clonotype. The V call is TRBV20-1, the J call TRBJ2-2, with D perhaps matching TRBD2 (5 bases). V shed 2 bases and J shed 6 bases, with 10 bases lying between them. Looked up from germline, CDR1 is DFQATT and CDR2 is SNEGSKA (reference sequence). This CDR3 comprises 13 residues. The CDR3, as DNA: TGCAGTGCTAGACGGGGTCGGGCCGGGGAGCTGTTTTTT. Its protein is CSARRGRAGELFF.

This clonotype was detected many times. The V and J genes are TRBV7-6 and TRBJ2-3; the D is unclear. The ends were cut back, 2 bases at V and 4 bases at J, with 7 bases in the middle. The CDR3 is 13 residues long. Germline V CDR1 and CDR2: SGHVS, FNYEAQ. The CDR3 region is CASSLRGADTQYF. The CDR3 DNA sequence: TGTGCCAGCAGCTTACGTGGGGCAGATACGCAGTATTTT.

This clonotype was counted at least ten times. The gene calls are TRBV12-5 and TRBJ2-1, with D perhaps matching TRBD2 (6 bases). CDR3 length: 19 residues. V shed 2 bases and J shed 0 bases, with 20 bases lying between them. Germline CDR1 LGHNT, CDR2 FRNRAP. The CDR3 sequence is CASGLSSATRVISYNEQFF. For the CDR3, the DNA is TGTGCTAGTGGTTTGTCTAGCGCTACGAGGGTAATCTCCTACAATGAGCAGTTCTTC.

This clonotype was observed many times. V usage is TRBV4-1 and J usage is TRBJ1-1; D gene unclear. CDR3 length: 14 residues. V was pared by 4 bases and J by 1 base, with 10 bases between. Germline V gene data show CDR1 as MGHRA and CDR2 as YSYEKL. CDR3 residues: CASSRFGPNTEAFF. In DNA, the CDR3 is TGCGCCAGCAGCCGGTTCGGTCCGAACACTGAAGCTTTCTTT.

This clonotype was seen many times. The V gene is TRBV28, the J gene TRBJ2-1, with TRBD2 matching 7 bases. The J segment lost 7 bases and the V segment lost 3 bases, leaving 6 bases of the junction unmatched. This CDR3 contains 14 residues. Per germline, CDR1 MDHEN and CDR2 SYDVKM. The CDR3 nucleotides read TGTGCCAGCAGTTTGCGGGGAGGGCATAATGAGCAGTTCTTC. Translating gives CASSLRGGHNEQFF.

This clonotype has ten or more counts. The rearrangement links TRBV5-6 to TRBJ2-5; unclear D gene. The CDR3 is 14 residues long. V was clipped by 4 bases and J by 3 bases, with 13 bases between them. Germline V CDR1 and CDR2: SGHDT, YYEEEE. CDR3 in amino acids: CASSPGWSKETQYF. CDR3 DNA: TGTGCCAGCAGCCCTGGCTGGAGCAAAGAGACCCAGTACTTC.

This clonotype has ten or more counts. This chain uses TRBV20-1 with TRBJ2-7, with 7 bases lining up with TRBD2. CDR1 is DFQATT, CDR2 SNEGSKA, per germline (reference sequence). The CDR3 length is 13 residues. With 0 bases clipped from V and 3 bases from J, the junction kept 2 bases outside the gene matches. The CDR3 here is CSARDLADYEQYF. CDR3 in DNA: TGCAGTGCTAGAGACCTAGCGGACTACGAGCAGTACTTC.